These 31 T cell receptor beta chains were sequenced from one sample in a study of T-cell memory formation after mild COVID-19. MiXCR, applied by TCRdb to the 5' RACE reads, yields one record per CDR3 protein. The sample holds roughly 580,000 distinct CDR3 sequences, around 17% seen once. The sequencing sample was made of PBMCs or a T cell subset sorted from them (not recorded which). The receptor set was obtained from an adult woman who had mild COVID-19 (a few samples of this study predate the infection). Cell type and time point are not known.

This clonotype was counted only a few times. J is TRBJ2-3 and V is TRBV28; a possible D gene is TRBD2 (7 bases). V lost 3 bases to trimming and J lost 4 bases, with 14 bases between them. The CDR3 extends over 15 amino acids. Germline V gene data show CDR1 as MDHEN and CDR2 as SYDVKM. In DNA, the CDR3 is TGTGCCAGCAGTTTGAGGTCGGGGGGCTCAGATACGCAGTATTTT. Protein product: CASSLRSGGSDTQYF.

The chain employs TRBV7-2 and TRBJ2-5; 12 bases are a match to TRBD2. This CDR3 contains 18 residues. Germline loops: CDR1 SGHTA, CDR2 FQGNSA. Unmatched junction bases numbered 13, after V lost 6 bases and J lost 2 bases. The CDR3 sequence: CASRVGTSGLVVQETQYF. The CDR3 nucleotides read TGTGCCAGCAGAGTCGGGACTAGCGGGCTGGTGGTTCAAGAGACCCAGTACTTC.

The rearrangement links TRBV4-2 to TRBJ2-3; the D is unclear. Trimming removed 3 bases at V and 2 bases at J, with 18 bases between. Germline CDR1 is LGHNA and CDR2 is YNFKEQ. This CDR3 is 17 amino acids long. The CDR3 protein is CASSHLTLTASTDTQYF. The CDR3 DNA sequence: TGTGCCAGCAGCCACCTGACTCTTACCGCGTCCACAGATACGCAGTATTTT.

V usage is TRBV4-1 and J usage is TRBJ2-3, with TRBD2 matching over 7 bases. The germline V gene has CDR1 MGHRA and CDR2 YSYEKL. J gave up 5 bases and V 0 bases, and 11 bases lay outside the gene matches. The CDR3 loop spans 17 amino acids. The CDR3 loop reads CASSQEGSLPGGDTQYF. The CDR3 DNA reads TGCGCCAGCAGCCAAGAAGGATCACTCCCGGGGGGAGATACGCAGTATTTT.

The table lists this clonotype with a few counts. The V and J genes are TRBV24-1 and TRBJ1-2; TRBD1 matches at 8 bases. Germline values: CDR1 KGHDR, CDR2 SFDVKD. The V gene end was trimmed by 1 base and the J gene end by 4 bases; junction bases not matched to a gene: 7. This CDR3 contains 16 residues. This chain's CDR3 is CATSDFKQGVGYGYTF. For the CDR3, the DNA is TGTGCCACCAGTGATTTTAAACAGGGGGTCGGCTATGGCTACACCTTC.

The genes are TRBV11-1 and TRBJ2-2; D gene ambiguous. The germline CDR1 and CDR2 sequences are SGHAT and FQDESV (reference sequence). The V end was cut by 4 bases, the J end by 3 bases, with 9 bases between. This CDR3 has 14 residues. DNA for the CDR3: TGTGCCAGCAGCTCCAGACGGTACACCGGGGAGCTGTTTTTT. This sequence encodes CASSSRRYTGELFF.

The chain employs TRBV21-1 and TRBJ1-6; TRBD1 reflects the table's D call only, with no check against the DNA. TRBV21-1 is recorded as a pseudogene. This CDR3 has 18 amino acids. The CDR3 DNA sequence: TGTGCCAGCAGCACTCACCGGGACAGGGGGCGGTATAATTCACCCCTCCACTTT. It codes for CASSTHRDRGRYNSPLHF.

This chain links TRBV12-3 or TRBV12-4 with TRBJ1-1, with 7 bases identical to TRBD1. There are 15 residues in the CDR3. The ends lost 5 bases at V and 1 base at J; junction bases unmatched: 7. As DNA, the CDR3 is TGTGCCAGCAGTGTTCGGGACAGAAGGAACACTGAAGCTTTCTTT. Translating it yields CASSVRDRRNTEAFF.

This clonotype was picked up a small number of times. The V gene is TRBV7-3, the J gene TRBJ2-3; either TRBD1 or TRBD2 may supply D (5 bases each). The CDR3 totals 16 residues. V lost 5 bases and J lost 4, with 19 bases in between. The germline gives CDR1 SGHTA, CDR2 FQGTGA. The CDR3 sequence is CASSPRAGFSADTQYF. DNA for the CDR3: TGTGCCAGCAGCCCCAGGGCGGGCTTCTCGGCAGATACGCAGTATTTT. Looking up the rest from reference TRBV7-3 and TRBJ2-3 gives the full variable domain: GAGVSQTPSNKVTEKGKYVELRCDPISGHTALYWYRQSLGQGPEFLIYFQGTGAADDSGLPNDRFFAVRPEGSVSTLKIQRTERGDSAVYLCASSPRAGFSADTQYFGPGTRLTVL.

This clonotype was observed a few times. The CDR3 sequence is CAISGGSGTYEQYF. As DNA, the CDR3 is TGTGCCATCAGTGGAGGAAGCGGTACCTACGAGCAGTACTTC. The rearrangement links TRBV10-3 to TRBJ2-7; D perhaps matches TRBD2 (5 bases). The CDR3 contains 14 residues. The germline V and J ends were trimmed by 4 bases and 2 bases, with 12 bases remaining between them. Germline CDR1 is ENHRY and CDR2 is SYGVKD.

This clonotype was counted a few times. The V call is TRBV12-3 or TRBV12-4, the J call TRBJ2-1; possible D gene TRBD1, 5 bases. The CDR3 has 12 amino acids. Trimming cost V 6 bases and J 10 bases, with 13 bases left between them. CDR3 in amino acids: CASSGRAREQFF. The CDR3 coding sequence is TGTGCCAGCAGCGGCAGGGCGCGAGAGCAGTTCTTC.

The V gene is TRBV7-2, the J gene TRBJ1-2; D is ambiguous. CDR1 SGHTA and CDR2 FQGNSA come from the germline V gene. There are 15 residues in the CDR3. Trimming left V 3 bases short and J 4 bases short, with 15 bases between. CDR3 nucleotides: TGTGCCAGCAGCTTTCAGGCAGCCTCACTCTATGGCTACACCTTC. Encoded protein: CASSFQAASLYGYTF. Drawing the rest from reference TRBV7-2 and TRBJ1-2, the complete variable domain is GAGVSQSPSNKVTEKGKDVELRCDPISGHTALYWYRQSLGQGLEFLIYFQGNSAPDKSGLPSDRFSAERTGGSVSTLTIQRTQQEDSAVYLCASSFQAASLYGYTFGSGTRLTVV.

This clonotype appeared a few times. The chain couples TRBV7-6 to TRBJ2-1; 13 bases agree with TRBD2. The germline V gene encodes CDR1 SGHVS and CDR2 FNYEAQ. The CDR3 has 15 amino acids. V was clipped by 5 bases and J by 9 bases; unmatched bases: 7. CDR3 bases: TGTGCCAGCAGCCAGAGACTAGCGGGAGGACTTGAGCAGTTCTTC. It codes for CASSQRLAGGLEQFF.

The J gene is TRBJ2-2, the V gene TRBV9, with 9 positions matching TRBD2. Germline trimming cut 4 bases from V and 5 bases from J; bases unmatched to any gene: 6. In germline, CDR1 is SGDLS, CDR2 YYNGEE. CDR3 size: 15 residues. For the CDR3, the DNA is TGTGCCAGCAGCCCAGCGGGAGGCGGTACCGGGGAGCTGTTTTTT. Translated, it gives CASSPAGGGTGELFF.

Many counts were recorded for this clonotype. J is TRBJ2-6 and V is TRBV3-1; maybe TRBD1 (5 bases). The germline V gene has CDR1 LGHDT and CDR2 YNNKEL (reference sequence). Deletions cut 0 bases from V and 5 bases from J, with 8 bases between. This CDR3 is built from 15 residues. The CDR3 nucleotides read TGTGCCAGCAGCCAAGAGGGGCATAGGGCCAACGTCCTGACTTTC. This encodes CASSQEGHRANVLTF.

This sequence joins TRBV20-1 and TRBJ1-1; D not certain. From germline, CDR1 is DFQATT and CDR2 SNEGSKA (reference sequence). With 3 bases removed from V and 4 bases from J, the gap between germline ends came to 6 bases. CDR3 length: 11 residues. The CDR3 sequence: CSASRATEAFF. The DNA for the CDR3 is TGCAGTGCTAGCAGAGCCACTGAAGCTTTCTTT.

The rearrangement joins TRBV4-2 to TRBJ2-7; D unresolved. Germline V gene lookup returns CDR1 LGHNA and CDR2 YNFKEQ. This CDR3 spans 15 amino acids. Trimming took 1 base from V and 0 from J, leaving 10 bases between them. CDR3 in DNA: TGTGCCAGCAGCCAAGCGCGGCAGAGCTCCTACGAGCAGTACTTC. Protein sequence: CASSQARQSSYEQYF.

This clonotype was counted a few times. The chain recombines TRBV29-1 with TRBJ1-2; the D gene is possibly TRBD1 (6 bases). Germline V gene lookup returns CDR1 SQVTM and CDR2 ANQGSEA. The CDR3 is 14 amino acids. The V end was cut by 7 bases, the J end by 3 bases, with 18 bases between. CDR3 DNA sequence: TGCAGCGCCCTAGGACAGCCCGGAGACTATGGCTACACCTTC. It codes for CSALGQPGDYGYTF. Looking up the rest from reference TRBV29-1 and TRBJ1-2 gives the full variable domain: SAVISQKPSRDICQRGTSLTIQCQVDSQVTMMFWYRQQPGQSLTLIATANQGSEATYESGFVIDKFPISRPNLTFSTLTVSNMSPEDSSIYLCSALGQPGDYGYTFGSGTRLTVV.

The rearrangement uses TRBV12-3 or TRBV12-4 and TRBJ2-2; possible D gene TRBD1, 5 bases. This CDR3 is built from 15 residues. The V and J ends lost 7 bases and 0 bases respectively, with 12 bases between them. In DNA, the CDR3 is TGTGCCAGCATCCTCACAGGTTCGAACACCGGGGAGCTGTTTTTT. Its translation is CASILTGSNTGELFF.

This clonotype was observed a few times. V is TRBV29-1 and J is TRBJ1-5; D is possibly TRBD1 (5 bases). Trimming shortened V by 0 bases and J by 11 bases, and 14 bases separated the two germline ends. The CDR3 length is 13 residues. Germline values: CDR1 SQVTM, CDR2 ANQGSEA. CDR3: CSVEDGPQGAQHF. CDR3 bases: TGCAGCGTTGAAGACGGCCCTCAGGGAGCCCAGCATTTT. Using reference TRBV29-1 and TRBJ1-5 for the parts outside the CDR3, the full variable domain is SAVISQKPSRDICQRGTSLTIQCQVDSQVTMMFWYRQQPGQSLTLIATANQGSEATYESGFVIDKFPISRPNLTFSTLTVSNMSPEDSSIYLCSVEDGPQGAQHFGDGTRLSIL.

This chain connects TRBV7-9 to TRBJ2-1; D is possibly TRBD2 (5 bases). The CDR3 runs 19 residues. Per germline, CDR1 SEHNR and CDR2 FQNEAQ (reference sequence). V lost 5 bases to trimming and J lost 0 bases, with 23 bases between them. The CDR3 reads CASSPLWRRTRDSYNEQFF. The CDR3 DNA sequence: TGTGCCAGCAGCCCTTTGTGGAGGAGAACCCGTGACTCCTACAATGAGCAGTTCTTC.

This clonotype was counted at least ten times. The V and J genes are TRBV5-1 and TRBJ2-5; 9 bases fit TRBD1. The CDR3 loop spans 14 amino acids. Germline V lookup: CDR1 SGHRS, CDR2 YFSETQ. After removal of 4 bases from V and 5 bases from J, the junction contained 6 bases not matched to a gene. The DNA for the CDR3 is TGCGCCAGCAGCCCGGGACAGGGTCCGGAGACCCAGTACTTC. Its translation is CASSPGQGPETQYF.

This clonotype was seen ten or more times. CDR3 loop: CATSRWTGLYNEQFF. For the CDR3, the DNA is TGTGCCACCAGCCGATGGACAGGGTTATACAATGAGCAGTTCTTC. The V call is TRBV24-1, the J call TRBJ2-1; 8 bases are shared with TRBD1. Trimming at V came to 7 bases and at J to 4 bases, leaving 8 bases not matched to a gene. The CDR3 has 15 amino acids. The germline CDR1 and CDR2 sequences are KGHDR and SFDVKD.

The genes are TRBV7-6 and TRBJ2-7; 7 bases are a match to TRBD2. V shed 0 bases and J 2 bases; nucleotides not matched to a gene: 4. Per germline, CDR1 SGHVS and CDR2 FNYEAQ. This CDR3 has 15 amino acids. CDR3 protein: CASSLAGGYTYEQYF. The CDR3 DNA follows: TGTGCCAGCAGCTTAGCGGGAGGGTACACCTACGAGCAGTACTTC.

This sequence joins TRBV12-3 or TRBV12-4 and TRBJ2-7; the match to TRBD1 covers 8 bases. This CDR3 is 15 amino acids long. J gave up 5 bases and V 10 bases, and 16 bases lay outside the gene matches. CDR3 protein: CATSPDTGGVNEQYF. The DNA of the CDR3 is TGTGCCACAAGTCCGGACACAGGGGGAGTCAACGAGCAGTACTTC.

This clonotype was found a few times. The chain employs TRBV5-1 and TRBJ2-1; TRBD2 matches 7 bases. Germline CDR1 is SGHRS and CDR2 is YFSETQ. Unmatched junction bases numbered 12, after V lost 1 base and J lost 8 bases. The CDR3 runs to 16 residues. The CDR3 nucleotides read TGCGCCAGCAGCTTGTATGTGGGAGGGCCGCTTTATGAGCAGTTCTTC. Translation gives CASSLYVGGPLYEQFF.

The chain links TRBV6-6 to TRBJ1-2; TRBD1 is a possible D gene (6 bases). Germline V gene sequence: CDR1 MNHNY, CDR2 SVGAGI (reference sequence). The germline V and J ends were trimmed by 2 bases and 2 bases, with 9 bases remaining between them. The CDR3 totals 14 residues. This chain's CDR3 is CASSYTTGNYGYTF. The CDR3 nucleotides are TGTGCCAGCAGTTACACTACAGGGAACTATGGCTACACCTTC.

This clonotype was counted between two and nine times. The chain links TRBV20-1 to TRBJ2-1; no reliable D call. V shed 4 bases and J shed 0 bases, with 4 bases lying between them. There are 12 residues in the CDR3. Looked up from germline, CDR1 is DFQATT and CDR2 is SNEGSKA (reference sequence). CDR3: CSAKGSYNEQFF. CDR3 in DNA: TGCAGTGCTAAAGGCTCCTACAATGAGCAGTTCTTC.

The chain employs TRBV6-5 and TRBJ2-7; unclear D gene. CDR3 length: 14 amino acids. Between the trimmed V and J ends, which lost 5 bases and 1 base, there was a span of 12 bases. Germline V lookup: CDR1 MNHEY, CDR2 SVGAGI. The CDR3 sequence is CASSESPTSYEQYF. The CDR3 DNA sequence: TGTGCCAGCAGTGAGAGTCCCACGTCCTACGAGCAGTACTTC.

The CDR3 DNA reads TGTGCCAGCAGCTTAGGACCCCGTAACTATGGCTACACCTTC. It codes for CASSLGPRNYGYTF. This chain connects TRBV7-9 to TRBJ1-2, with unresolved D. From germline, CDR1 is SEHNR and CDR2 FQNEAQ (reference sequence). This CDR3 region has 14 residues. The germline V and J ends were trimmed by 1 base and 1 base, with 7 bases remaining between them.

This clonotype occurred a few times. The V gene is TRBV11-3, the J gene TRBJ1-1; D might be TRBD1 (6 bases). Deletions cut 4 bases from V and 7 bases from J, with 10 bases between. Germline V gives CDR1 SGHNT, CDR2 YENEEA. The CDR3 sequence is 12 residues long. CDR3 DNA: TGTGCCAGCAGCTGGACAGCCTATGAAGCTTTCTTT. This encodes CASSWTAYEAFF.